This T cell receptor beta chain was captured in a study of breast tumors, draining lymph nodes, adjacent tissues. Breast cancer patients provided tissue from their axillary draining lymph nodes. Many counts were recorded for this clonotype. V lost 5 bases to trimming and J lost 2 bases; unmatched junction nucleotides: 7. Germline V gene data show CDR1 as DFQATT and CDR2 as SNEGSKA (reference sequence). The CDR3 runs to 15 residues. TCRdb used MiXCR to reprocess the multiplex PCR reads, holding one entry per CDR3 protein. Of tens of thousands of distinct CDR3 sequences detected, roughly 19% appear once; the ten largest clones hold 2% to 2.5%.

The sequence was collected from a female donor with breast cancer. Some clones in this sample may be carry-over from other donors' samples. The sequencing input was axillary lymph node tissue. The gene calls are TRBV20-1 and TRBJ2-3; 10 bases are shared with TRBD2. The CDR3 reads CSASQAGGPTDTQYF. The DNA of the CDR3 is TGCAGTGCTTCCCAAGCGGGAGGGCCCACAGATACGCAGTATTTT.